Each of the 24 T cell receptor beta chains below was sequenced from the same sample in a study of sequential checkpoint blockade in melanoma. Some clones are missing from TCRdb's copy, which holds only in-frame ones; the method was immunoSEQ multiplex PCR. This sample yields about 6,100 clones, of which roughly a quarter are seen a single time; approximately 9.7% belongs to the top ten. As for treatment: randomized to nivolumab then ipilimumab (arm A) or the reverse (arm B). The sequences come from tumor tissue (inferred from file names), collected from a patient given nivolumab and ipilimumab in sequence. The receptor set was obtained from a human donor with melanoma.

This clone was observed a handful of times. CDR3 region: CASSATGVSGYTF. CDR3 nucleotides: TGTGCCAGCAGCGCGACAGGGGTGTCCGGCTACACCTTC. This chain connects TRBV9 to TRBJ1-2; TRBD1 matches at 8 bases. Germline V CDR1 and CDR2: SGDLS, YYNGEE. This CDR3 is 13 amino acids long. V trimming: 3 bases; J trimming: 8 bases; junction bases outside the gene matches: 6.

This clone was counted many times. The rearrangement uses TRBV7-1 and TRBJ2-7, with D perhaps matching TRBD1 (5 bases). TRBV7-1 is treated as an ORF (open reading frame) with a function not yet certain. Trimming removed 5 bases from V and 1 base from J, with 9 bases in between. This CDR3 is built from 13 residues. The CDR3 region has the DNA TGTGCCAGCAGCCCGGACAAGTCCTACGAGCAGTACTTC. Protein sequence: CASSPDKSYEQYF.

The chain combines TRBV6-8 with TRBJ2-3; 10 bases match TRBD2. The junction had 6 bases not matched to a gene; V was cut back by 4 bases and J by 2 bases. Germline V gives CDR1 MNHGY, CDR2 SAAAGT. The CDR3 runs to 16 residues. This CDR3 reads CASSLLAGLFTDTQYF. The DNA for the CDR3 is TGTGCCAGCAGTTTACTAGCGGGGCTTTTCACAGATACGCAGTATTTT.

There are many counts of this clone. V is TRBV11-3 and J is TRBJ2-2; possibly TRBD2 for D (5 bases). Trimming stripped 5 bases from V and 5 bases from J, with 18 bases between. CDR3 size: 16 residues. Germline CDR1 SGHNT, CDR2 YENEEA. This chain's CDR3 is CASSPASEGRTGELFF. DNA for the CDR3: TGTGCCAGCAGCCCCGCCTCCGAGGGCCGAACCGGGGAGCTGTTTTTT. Looking up the rest from reference TRBV11-3 and TRBJ2-2 gives the full variable domain: EAGVVQSPRYKIIEKKQPVAFWCNPISGHNTLYWYLQNLGQGPELLIRYENEEAVDDSQLPKDRFSAERLKGVDSTLKIQPAELGDSAVYLCASSPASEGRTGELFFGEGSRLTVL.

The chain employs TRBV11-3 and TRBJ2-1, with D unresolved. This CDR3 spans 16 amino acids. Germline V gene sequence: CDR1 SGHNT, CDR2 YENEEA. V lost 5 bases to trimming and J lost 4 bases, with 18 bases between them. The CDR3 here is CASSPPGSSTYNEQFF. As DNA, the CDR3 is TGTGCCAGCAGCCCCCCCGGCTCGTCTACTTACAATGAGCAGTTCTTC.

This chain links TRBV18 with TRBJ2-3; tentative D call: TRBD2 (6 bases). Trimming removed 6 bases from V and 1 base from J, with 14 bases in between. The CDR3 has 15 residues. The germline gives CDR1 KGHSH, CDR2 LQKENI. This CDR3 is CASSPGSGRTDTQYF. In nucleotides, the CDR3 is TGTGCCAGCTCCCCTGGGAGCGGGCGCACAGATACGCAGTATTTT.

V gene TRBV10-2 combines with J gene TRBJ2-3; D might be TRBD2 (6 bases). The ends were cut back, 6 bases at V and 0 bases at J, with 16 bases in the middle. CDR3 size: 16 residues. The germline V gene encodes CDR1 WSHSY and CDR2 SAAADI. CDR3 sequence: CASRRAGGASTDTQYF. CDR3 bases: TGCGCCAGCAGAAGGGCTGGCGGGGCTAGCACAGATACGCAGTATTTT.

This clone has a count of ten or more. The gene calls are TRBV11-3 and TRBJ2-7, with D tentatively TRBD1 or TRBD2 (5 bases each). This CDR3 is 15 amino acids long. V was shortened by 5 bases and J by 3 bases, with 17 bases between the two germline ends. Germline CDR1 and CDR2: SGHNT and YENEEA. CDR3 DNA: TGTGCCAGCAGCCCAGCAGGGACGGTCATCTACGAGCAGTACTTC. Its protein is CASSPAGTVIYEQYF.

V is TRBV9 and J is TRBJ1-3; D is uncertain. The CDR3 contains 14 residues. CDR1 SGDLS and CDR2 YYNGEE come from the germline V gene. V lost 3 bases and J 9 bases, leaving 16 bases between the germline ends. CDR3: CASSGDKTLGTIYF. CDR3 DNA sequence: TGTGCCAGCAGCGGAGACAAAACCCTGGGCACCATATATTTT.

The J gene is TRBJ2-7, the V gene TRBV6-8, with 8 bases aligning to TRBD1. The CDR3 covers 15 residues. Germline V gene sequence: CDR1 MNHGY, CDR2 SAAAGT. The V gene end was trimmed by 2 bases and the J gene end by 4 bases; junction bases not matched to a gene: 7. The CDR3 nucleotides read TGTGCCAGCAGTTACATGAGACAGGGGCCGTACGAGCAGTACTTC. Its protein is CASSYMRQGPYEQYF.

The V call is TRBV19, the J call TRBJ2-5; 12 positions match TRBD2. V trimming: 6 bases; J trimming: 5 bases; junction bases outside the gene matches: 4. The CDR3 contains 14 residues. Germline CDR1 LNHDA, CDR2 SQIVND (reference sequence). CDR3: CASSGLAGFETQYF. The CDR3 bases are TGTGCCAGTAGCGGACTAGCGGGATTCGAGACCCAGTACTTC.

The chain links TRBV18 to TRBJ2-5; perhaps TRBD2 as D (6 bases). This CDR3 spans 13 amino acids. Germline V gene sequence: CDR1 KGHSH, CDR2 LQKENI. Trimming left V 5 bases short and J 5 bases short, with 12 bases between. The DNA of the CDR3 is TGTGCCAGCTCAGCGCTAGCGTTGGAGACCCAGTACTTC. It is translated as CASSALALETQYF.

This clone was seen a handful of times. This rearrangement joins TRBV6-8 to TRBJ2-5; tentatively, D is TRBD1 or TRBD2 (5 bases each). The CDR3 totals 14 residues. Germline V gene data show CDR1 as MNHGY and CDR2 as SAAAGT. Trimming took off 6 bases at V and 9 bases at J, with 20 bases between the two ends. The CDR3 spells CASSSSSGGGPQYF. Written as DNA, the CDR3 is TGTGCCAGCAGCTCTTCCTCTGGGGGTGGGCCCCAGTACTTC.

In its sample, this clone is medium-sized. Other DNA sequences from this sample encode an identical CDR3 as well. The genes are TRBV28 and TRBJ2-3; 7 positions agree with TRBD1. The CDR3 has 15 amino acids. Germline lookup yields CDR1 MDHEN and CDR2 SYDVKM. Losses at the gene ends were 5 bases for V and 1 base for J; bases not matched to a gene: 6. CDR3 DNA sequence: TGTGCCAGCAGTAACCGGGACAGCGGCACAGATACGCAGTATTTT. Translation gives CASSNRDSGTDTQYF.

This clone was detected ten times or more. The chain joins TRBV11-3 to TRBJ2-1; 11 bases line up with TRBD2. The CDR3 is made up of 16 amino acids. J was trimmed by 3 bases and V by 5 bases; bases with no gene match: 6. Germline V lookup: CDR1 SGHNT, CDR2 YENEEA. DNA for the CDR3: TGTGCCAGCAGCCAGGGACTAGCGGAGTACTACAATGAGCAGTTCTTC. Protein: CASSQGLAEYYNEQFF.

This clone turned up a few times. The V call is TRBV19, the J call TRBJ1-5; D is undetermined. Germline V lookup: CDR1 LNHDA, CDR2 SQIVND (reference sequence). The CDR3 consists of 13 residues. Trimming took 5 bases from V and 3 from J, leaving 8 bases between them. In DNA form, the CDR3 reads TGTGCCAGTAGTTCGGGATTCAATCAGCCCCAGCATTTT. Translation: CASSSGFNQPQHF. Using reference TRBV19 and TRBJ1-5 for the parts outside the CDR3, the full variable domain is DGGITQSPKYLFRKEGQNVTLSCEQNLNHDAMYWYRQDPGQGLRLIYYSQIVNDFQKGDIAEGYSVSREKKESFPLTVTSAQKNPTAFYLCASSSGFNQPQHFGDGTRLSIL.

The count of this clone is one. V and J are TRBV19 and TRBJ2-7, with no clear D. CDR3 length: 13 amino acids. V gave up 6 bases and J gave up 4 bases, with 13 bases separating them. Germline V gene lookup returns CDR1 LNHDA and CDR2 SQIVND (reference sequence). The DNA of the CDR3 is TGTGCCAGTAGAAAGGACGGAACTTACGAGCAGTACTTC. Its protein is CASRKDGTYEQYF.

Only a few counts were recorded for this clone. The V call is TRBV7-1, the J call TRBJ2-3, with D possibly matching TRBD2 (5 bases). TRBV7-1 is filed as an ORF, its function uncertain. The CDR3 totals 13 residues. V was trimmed by 6 bases and J by 10 bases, leaving 17 bases between them. In DNA form, the CDR3 reads TGTGCCAGCAGTCTTACAGACTACCATGCGCAGTATTTT. Encoded protein: CASSLTDYHAQYF.

This clone was detected many times. This chain uses TRBV11-3 with TRBJ2-7; 10 nucleotides line up with TRBD2. J lost 7 bases, V lost 3 bases, and 9 bases had no gene match. Looked up from germline, CDR1 is SGHNT and CDR2 is YENEEA. The CDR3 is 15 residues long. In DNA, the CDR3 is TGTGCCAGCAGCTTTCCAGCGGGAGGGGAGCGGGAGCAGTACTTC. This gives the protein CASSFPAGGEREQYF.

The J gene is TRBJ2-4, the V gene TRBV6-8; weak D call: TRBD1 (6 bases). Germline V CDR1 and CDR2: MNHGY, SAAAGT. The CDR3 is 17 amino acids. V shed 0 bases and J shed 3 bases, with 15 bases lying between them. The CDR3 loop reads CASSYSTGGVGKNIQYF. The CDR3, as DNA: TGTGCCAGCAGTTACTCGACTGGGGGCGTAGGCAAAAACATTCAGTACTTC.

V gene TRBV14 combines with J gene TRBJ2-1; unclear D gene. Germline V gene sequence: CDR1 SGHDN, CDR2 FVKESK. The CDR3 consists of 16 residues. Trimming shortened V by 4 bases and J by 4 bases, and 17 bases separated the two germline ends. The CDR3 spells CASSPGIGYPYNEQFF. The CDR3 bases are TGTGCCAGCAGCCCTGGTATAGGGTATCCTTACAATGAGCAGTTCTTC. Combining the CDR3 with reference TRBV14 and TRBJ2-1 gives the whole variable domain EAGVTQFPSHSVIEKGQTVTLRCDPISGHDNLYWYRRVMGKEIKFLLHFVKESKQDESGMPNNRFLAERTGGTYSTLKVQPAELEDSGVYFCASSPGIGYPYNEQFFGPGTRLTVL.

This clone was detected only a few times. V and J are TRBV6-8 and TRBJ2-7, with 10 bases aligning to TRBD1. Germline CDR1 is MNHGY and CDR2 is SAAAGT. V gave up 7 bases and J gave up 4 bases; unmatched junction bases: 4. The CDR3 length is 13 residues. The CDR3 coding sequence is TGTGCCAGCACCCGGACAGGGGGGTACGAGCAGTACTTC. It codes for CASTRTGGYEQYF.

This clone was observed a handful of times. V and J are TRBV30 and TRBJ2-3; 10 positions match TRBD1. V lost 4 bases to trimming and J lost 2 bases; unmatched junction nucleotides: 6. CDR1 is GTSNPN, CDR2 SVGIG, per germline (reference sequence). The CDR3 covers 15 residues. The CDR3 loop reads CAWTTDRGATDTQYF. Here the CDR3 DNA reads TGTGCCTGGACTACGGACAGGGGGGCCACAGATACGCAGTATTTT.

This rearrangement joins TRBV30 to TRBJ2-1, with D maybe TRBD1 (5 bases). CDR3 length equals 12 residues. CDR1 and CDR2 (germline): GTSNPN, SVGIG (reference sequence). V lost 2 bases and J 9 bases, leaving 11 bases between the germline ends. DNA of the CDR3: TGTGCCTGGAGTTTGGGGCAGAGTGAGCAGTTCTTC. Its protein product is CAWSLGQSEQFF.